This T cell receptor (beta chain) was recorded in a study of shared clonotypes between healthy human individuals. This table comes from immunoSEQ multiplex PCR, and its TCRdb copy is limited to in-frame clones, with some not included. The sample includes roughly 2 million clones, 85% to 95% of them seen just once. This TCR derives from a man aged 18 to 29 in good health. Input material: naive CD4+ T cells sorted from blood. Specified subset: CD45RA+ positively selected.

CDR3: CASSRRNSYEQYF. CDR3 bases: TGTGCCAGCAGTCGGAGAAATTCCTACGAGCAGTACTTC. The chain employs TRBV28 and TRBJ2-7; D not certain. Trimming cost V 5 bases and J 1 base, with 9 bases left between them. The CDR3 spans 13 residues. Germline loops: CDR1 MDHEN, CDR2 SYDVKM.